This is a list of T cell receptor beta chains from one sample in a study of cytomegalovirus exposure and HLA in healthy donors. This table comes from immunoSEQ multiplex PCR, and its TCRdb copy is limited to in-frame clones, with some not included. This table holds 150,000 to 200,000 clones, approximately 80% found once. The sequencing input was PBMCs. These receptors came from a middle-aged woman in good health and CMV-seropositive. CDR3s include the opening cysteine and the closing phenylalanine or tryptophan.

TRBJ1-1 TRBV7-2 CASSLMGQGEAFF
TRBJ2-1 TRBV2 CASSVRGGNEQFF
TRBJ2-1 TRBV7-2 CASSPVLGSEQFF
TRBJ2-2 TRBV7-9 CASSFGTSGDTGELFF
TRBJ2-3 TRBV6-5 CATRQGSLVDTQYF
TRBJ1-1 TRBV28 CASSSDRRQVEAFF
TRBJ2-2 TRBV7-8 CASNPRQATPGELFF
TRBJ2-1 TRBV29-1 CSVEGTSLFNEQFF
TRBJ1-1 TRBV28 CASTPPGGSENTEAFF
TRBJ2-3 TRBV9 CASSASGSTDTQYF
TRBJ2-7 TRBV7-9 CAGSLSTNPRPYEQYF
TRBJ2-2 TRBV28 CASTRGGAPGELFF
TRBJ2-7 TRBV5-6 CASSLSGYEQYF
TRBJ2-5 TRBV11-2 CASSFGGQQETQYF
TRBJ2-5 TRBV4-1 CASSQDLTGNEQYF
TRBJ2-3 TRBV2 CASTRDSSTDTQYF
TRBJ2-6 TRBV4-2 CASSQQGVSPGANVLTF
TRBJ2-7 TRBV30 CAWSFDTIPSYEQYF
TRBJ1-1 TRBV6-5 CASSSSDRGWTEAFF
TRBJ1-3 TRBV21-1 CASKKGAAGNTIYF
TRBJ1-1 TRBV30 CAWARNYPFTGDAEAFF
TRBJ2-5 TRBV4-3 CASSQGLAQGQETQYF
TRBJ1-3 TRBV6-6 CASRTAGGSGNTIYF
TRBJ1-2 TRBV7-9 CSSSRDREGYTF
. TRBV6-5 CASSYSAGAYEQYF
TRBJ2-5 TRBV5-1 CASSHTGTGGETQYF
TRBJ2-7 TRBV7-2 CASSLGYGSIYEQYF
TRBJ2-3 TRBV28 CASSLVTGTDNTDTQYF
TRBJ2-1 TRBV7-2 CASSLVRGLSYNEQFF
TRBJ1-2 TRBV25-1 CASSVRTGNYGYTF
TRBJ2-3 TRBV4-1 CASSQDGEAAGEDTQYF
TRBJ1-5 TRBV30 CACQVGRLGRSNGEGQPQHF
TRBJ2-7 TRBV6-6 CASSNPPGLRYEQYF
TRBJ2-3 TRBV5-1 CASSRASGASTDTQYF
TRBJ1-5 TRBV23-1 CASSQSRGHQPQHF
TRBJ2-1 TRBV18 CASSPDGDRGIAGTYNEQFF
TRBJ1-1 TRBV7-9 CASSRLRGRNTEAFF
TRBJ1-5 TRBV7-2 CASSSTGEGQPQHF
TRBJ1-5 TRBV7-2 CASSLVSGTGGQPQHF
TRBJ2-1 TRBV18 CASSRDREDEQFF
TRBJ1-5 TRBV12-5 CASGLVKWTGEGRSNQPQHF
TRBJ2-7 TRBV11-3 CASSQGGTYEQYF
TRBJ2-7 TRBV28 CASSPGGVKDEQYF